This TCR beta chain came from a study of diagnostic markers for celiac disease (dated by TCRdb to 2020 to 2021). This clonotype ranks as large (0.1 to 1%) by frequency alone, as no count is recorded. It has no known antigen specificity. Sequencing was carried out with an Illumina MiSeq. After the reads were reprocessed by TCRdb, one entry was made per CDR3 protein sequence, with no DNA. The sample table records roughly 1,500 distinct CDR3 sequences. The ten largest clones capture about 11% of the sample. What was sequenced was either unsorted cells or a sorted T cell fraction (not recorded which). This TCR derives from a human donor.

The CDR3 reads CASTSPTEAFF. The chain is assembled from TRBV7-3 and TRBJ1-1. From cysteine to phenylalanine, the CDR3 is 11 amino acids long. No DNA has been recorded. From the germline V gene, CDR1 is SGHTA and CDR2 is FQGTGA.